The present T cell receptor (beta chain) was sequenced within a study of vaccination and CD4 T cells after COVID-19. Treatment described: 10-day PBMC culture with coronavirus spike peptide pools or control peptides (ViraFEST assay). Germline CDR1 is MNHNS and CDR2 is SASEGT. V shed 4 bases, J shed 1 base, and the junction held 6 bases outside the gene matches. The CDR3 covers 15 residues. At the Johns Hopkins FTIC core, DNA taken from cultured CD4+ T cells was sequenced by way of the Oncomine TCR Beta short-read assay. One entry per CDR3 protein results from TCRdb running MiXCR on the PCR reads. In the table there are under 15,000 distinct CDR3 sequences, 40% to 45% of which are singletons. Turning to this clonotype: Its antigen is still unknown.

The clonotype originates from a human donor who had recovered from COVID-19. The sequenced sample consisted of CD4+ T cells from blood, cultured in vitro. The V call is TRBV6-1, the J call TRBJ1-1, with 7 bases identical to TRBD1. The CDR3 loop reads CASSAGQAGNTEAFF. Here the CDR3 DNA reads TGTGCCAGCAGTGCTGGACAGGCGGGGAACACTGAAGCTTTCTTT.